Below are 17 T cell receptor beta chains sequenced from a single sample in a study of blood T cells in healthy people across ages. Using a J-beta primer mix together with a sample-barcoded 5' primer, a second PCR was run for about 6 to 11 cycles. TCRdb fed the 5' RACE reads into MiXCR, producing one record per CDR3 protein. The sample consists of 1.5 million to 2 million distinct CDR3 sequences, about 30% of them appearing once. The sequenced material came from blood. These receptors all come from a woman under 40 in good health.

The CDR3 nucleotides are TGCAGTGCTAGAGCGTACAGGGGGGACGAAAAACTGTTTTTT. Translated: CSARAYRGDEKLFF. The gene calls are TRBV20-1 and TRBJ1-4; 8 bases are shared with TRBD1. The CDR3 has 14 residues. V shed 1 base, J shed 8 bases, and the junction held 6 bases outside the gene matches. Looked up from germline, CDR1 is DFQATT and CDR2 is SNEGSKA (reference sequence).

CDR3 DNA: TGTGCCAGCAGCCGACGGACAGGCGTTATAGAGGGCTACACCTTC. Amino acid sequence: CASSRRTGVIEGYTF. The chain joins TRBV12-3 or TRBV12-4 to TRBJ1-2, with TRBD1 matching 7 bases. The CDR3 runs to 15 residues. Trimming took 6 bases from V and 8 from J; bases not matched to a gene: 15.

This clonotype was counted a few times. The rearrangement uses TRBV3-1 and TRBJ1-1; D gene ambiguous. Germline lookup yields CDR1 LGHDT and CDR2 YNNKEL (reference sequence). V lost 7 bases and J lost 2, with 11 bases in between. CDR3 length: 13 amino acids. CDR3 residues: CASTVGGNTEAFF. CDR3 nucleotides: TGTGCCAGCACGGTCGGTGGAAACACTGAAGCTTTCTTT.

This clonotype has only a few counts. The V and J genes are TRBV5-1 and TRBJ1-1, with a tentative D call TRBD1 (5 bases). Germline-derived CDR1 and CDR2 are SGHRS and YFSETQ. The V gene lost 5 bases and the J gene lost 2 bases, with 13 bases spanning the gap. The CDR3 covers 14 residues. The chain's CDR3 is CASRPRQLNTEAFF. Here the CDR3 DNA reads TGCGCCAGCAGGCCCCGACAGCTAAACACTGAAGCTTTCTTT.

This clonotype was recorded at least ten times. The chain is built from TRBV9 and TRBJ2-1; 7 positions match TRBD2. The CDR3 has 13 amino acids. Germline trimming cut 0 bases from V and 6 bases from J; bases unmatched to any gene: 0. Looked up from germline, CDR1 is SGDLS and CDR2 is YYNGEE. CDR3 DNA: TGTGCCAGCAGCGTAGCGGGGGGCAATGAGCAGTTCTTC. It encodes CASSVAGGNEQFF.

This clonotype has only a few counts. This chain connects TRBV20-1 to TRBJ2-3; 13 positions agree with TRBD2. With V trimmed by 1 base and J by 0 bases, 10 bases remained unmatched. The germline V gene encodes CDR1 DFQATT and CDR2 SNEGSKA (reference sequence). The CDR3 spans 19 residues. The CDR3 sequence is CSARGWGLAGSLSTDTQYF. The CDR3 DNA reads as TGCAGTGCTAGAGGGTGGGGACTAGCGGGGTCTCTTAGCACAGATACGCAGTATTTT.

This clonotype came up many times. The V call is TRBV20-1, the J call TRBJ2-7, with unresolved D. Germline values: CDR1 DFQATT, CDR2 SNEGSKA (reference sequence). V was pared by 4 bases and J by 3 bases, with 13 bases between. This CDR3 region has 13 residues. CDR3 nucleotides: TGCAGTGCTATCCACCCATCGGGCTACGAGCAGTACTTC. It is translated as CSAIHPSGYEQYF.

On this clonotype itself: The conserved final phenylalanine or tryptophan is absent from the CDR3, which likely points to a read error. This chain joins TRBV7-2 and TRBJ2-7; 7 bases fit TRBD1. Germline lookup yields CDR1 SGHTA and CDR2 FQGNSA. CDR3 length equals 14 residues. The J segment lost 0 bases and the V segment lost 5 bases, leaving 4 bases of the junction unmatched. The CDR3 DNA reads TGTGCCAGCAGCCCTAGGGACAGCTCCTACGAGCAGTACTGC. Protein sequence: CASSPRDSSYEQYC.

This clonotype was counted a few times. V usage is TRBV12-3 or TRBV12-4 and J usage is TRBJ2-7; tentative D call: TRBD2 (6 bases). The DNA end lines up better with TRBJ2-5; the J call may be wrong. The CDR3 length is 15 residues. In DNA, the CDR3 is TGTGCCAGCAGACCCCGGGTCGGTGGGGGGGAGACCCAGTACTTC. Encoded protein: CASRPRVGGGETQYF.

For this clonotype: This may come from a read error, since a much larger clone is one base off. The chain recombines TRBV7-3 with TRBJ2-7, with 8 bases identical to TRBD1. Gene TRBJ2-5 matches the end of the DNA better, so the J call may be wrong. Germline CDR1 and CDR2: SGHTA and FQGTGA. The CDR3 runs to 15 residues. CDR3 protein: CASSYDRGPWATQYF. DNA of the CDR3: TGTGCCAGCAGCTACGACAGGGGACCTTGGGCGACCCAGTACTTC.

The V and J genes are TRBV24-1 and TRBJ1-6; D is perhaps TRBD1 (6 bases). CDR3 size: 16 residues. Germline V gives CDR1 KGHDR, CDR2 SFDVKD. V was pared by 0 bases and J by 8 bases, with 13 bases between. This chain's CDR3 is CATSDLSAQGYSPLHF. The CDR3 nucleotides read TGTGCCACCAGTGATTTGAGCGCGCAGGGGTATTCACCCCTCCACTTT.

The chain carries TRBV4-1 and TRBJ1-1; no clear D gene. Germline CDR1 and CDR2: MGHRA and YSYEKL. The CDR3 runs 15 residues. The V end was cut by 1 base, the J end by 0 bases, with 9 bases between. The CDR3 protein is CASSQVGGLNTEAFF. DNA for the CDR3: TGCGCCAGCAGCCAAGTTGGAGGGCTGAACACTGAAGCTTTCTTT.

This chain connects TRBV10-2 to TRBJ2-1, with 12 positions matching TRBD2. CDR1 is WSHSY, CDR2 SAAADI, per germline. The V and J ends lost 0 bases and 8 bases, in that order; junction bases with no gene match: 8. The CDR3 covers 17 residues. As DNA, the CDR3 is TGCGCCAGCAGTGAGTCGAGACTAGCGGGAGTAAGGGATGAGCAGTTCTTC. Residues: CASSESRLAGVRDEQFF.

A single count supports this clonotype. This rearrangement joins TRBV9 to TRBJ1-4; no firm D call. The CDR3 loop spans 14 amino acids. V was shortened by 3 bases and J by 8 bases, with 14 bases between the two germline ends. CDR1 and CDR2 from the germline V gene are SGDLS and YYNGEE. CDR3 loop: CASSAPDVGEKLFF. The CDR3, as DNA: TGTGCCAGCAGCGCCCCGGATGTGGGAGAAAAACTGTTTTTT.

This chain uses TRBV2 with TRBJ1-2; no firm D call. Trimming cost V 4 bases and J 4 bases, with 7 bases left between them. The CDR3 is made up of 12 amino acids. Germline CDR1 is SNHLY and CDR2 is FYNNEI. Written as DNA, the CDR3 is TGTGCCAGCAGTGGGATGCGCTATGGCTACACCTTC. This gives the protein CASSGMRYGYTF.

This clonotype has only a few counts. CDR3 in amino acids: CASSPPLRGHNRDEQYF. The CDR3 DNA reads as TGTGCCAGCAGCCCGCCCCTCAGGGGCCACAACAGGGACGAGCAGTACTTC. The genes are TRBV12-1 and TRBJ2-7; the D segment call TRBD1 is taken from the table without a DNA check. TRBV12-1 is given as a pseudogene. CDR3 length: 17 residues.

As for this clonotype: A much larger clone sits a single nucleotide away, making a read error possible. CDR3 in amino acids: CASSSPEGRSPLHF. In DNA form, the CDR3 reads TGTGCCAGCAGTAGCCCAGAGGGGAGATCACCCCTCCACTTT. This chain connects TRBV12-3 or TRBV12-4 to TRBJ1-6; a weak D match, TRBD1 (5 bases). The CDR3 is made up of 14 amino acids. V was pared by 5 bases and J by 10 bases, with 15 bases between.